These T cell receptor beta chains were read from a single sample in a study of vaccination effects on CD4 cells after COVID-19. Using immunoSEQ multiplex PCR, the repertoire was profiled, and TCRdb retains in-frame clones only, with some absent. The table has around 60,000 clones, around three quarters seen once; the top ten hold 3%. These receptors have no known antigen. Sequenced here: CD4+ T cells from PBMCs cultured without peptide, sampled before COVID-19 vaccination. The receptors derive from a human donor who received a COVID-19 vaccine. Each CDR3 is given with its conserved first and last residue. The D gene is left open where the match is weak. Size is omitted from some rows. Given values are once, few, many or a class for expanded clones.

clone_size	cdr3_length	v_call	j_call	d_call	cdr3_nt	cdr3_aa
NA	12	TRBV6-5	TRBJ1-2	TRBD1	TGTGCCAGCAGCCTACAGGGGGCTGGCTACACCTTC	CASSLQGAGYTF
once	18	TRBV6-1	TRBJ2-4	TRBD1	TGTGCCAGCAGTGATTTATGGGTTTTCGGGGACAGAAAAAACATTCAGTACTTC	CASSDLWVFGDRKNIQYF
NA	11	TRBV12-3/TRBV12-4	TRBJ2-5	NA	TGTGCCAGCAGCTACCGGGGGACCCAGTACTTC	CASSYRGTQYF
NA	14	TRBV6-4	TRBJ2-3	TRBD2	TGTGCCAGCAAGGTCGGGGGGACCACAGATACGCAGTATTTT	CASKVGGTTDTQYF
NA	13	TRBV6-5	TRBJ2-4	NA	TGTGCCAGCGGGAGAGGGGATCAAAACATTCAGTACTTC	CASGRGDQNIQYF
NA	14	TRBV29-1	TRBJ2-3	TRBD1	TGCAGCGTTGACGAGGGGGCGAGCACAGATACGCAGTATTTT	CSVDEGASTDTQYF
NA	16	TRBV4-3	TRBJ2-1	NA	TGCGCCAGCAGCCAAGGTGCCCCATCGGGGTTCAGGGAGCAGTTCTTC	CASSQGAPSGFREQFF
NA	15	TRBV5-1	TRBJ2-1	NA	TGCGCCAGCAGCCAGGTGGGGGCGCGTAGGCATGAGCAGTTCTTC	CASSQVGARRHEQFF
once	16	TRBV24-1	TRBJ2-3	TRBD1	TGTGCCACCAGTGACTGGTACAGGGGATCAGTCGGTACGCAGTATTTT	CATSDWYRGSVGTQYF
NA	13	TRBV7-2	TRBJ2-1	NA	TGTGCCAGCAGCTTACAGGGCGGCAATGAGCAGTTCTTC	CASSLQGGNEQFF
NA	13	TRBV7-9	TRBJ2-6	NA	TGTGCCAGCAGCCCTCGGAGCTTGCCCGTCCTGACTTTC	CASSPRSLPVLTF
NA	15	TRBV5-1	TRBJ2-5	TRBD1	TGCGCCAGCAGCCCTGGGACAGTCAACCAAGAGACCCAGTACTTC	CASSPGTVNQETQYF
NA	15	TRBV7-2	TRBJ2-3	TRBD1	TGTGCCAGCAGCATCCGGGACAGAGGGGATGCTACGCAGTATTTT	CASSIRDRGDATQYF
NA	20	TRBV3-1/TRBV3-2	TRBJ2-1	TRBD1	TGTGCCAGCAGCCAAGATCGGAAGGGATACCGGGACAGGGTAGTGAATGAGCAGTTCTTC	CASSQDRKGYRDRVVNEQFF
NA	13	TRBV7-8	TRBJ2-5	NA	TGTGCCAGCAGCTTAGTCCAGGGGGGGACCCAGTACTTC	CASSLVQGGTQYF
NA	16	TRBV4-1	TRBJ1-2	TRBD1	TGCGCCAGCAGCCAAGCCGGGACAGGGGGGCACTATGGCTACACCTTC	CASSQAGTGGHYGYTF
few	13	TRBV21-1	TRBJ1-2	NA	TGTGCCAGCAGCACCCCCGCTAACTATGGCTACACCTTC	CASSTPANYGYTF
once	16	TRBV7-9	TRBJ1-1	TRBD1	TGTGCCAGCAGTTTCATTACAGGGGTAGGGAACACTGAAGCTTTCTTT	CASSFITGVGNTEAFF
NA	14	TRBV5-1	TRBJ2-3	TRBD1	TGCGCCAGCAGCTGGGACAGGGTATCAGATACGCAGTATTTT	CASSWDRVSDTQYF
NA	13	TRBV7-2	TRBJ2-1	NA	TGTGCCAGCAGCTTAAAGTCCTGGAATGAGCAGTTCTTC	CASSLKSWNEQFF
NA	14	TRBV6-1	TRBJ1-3	NA	TGTGCCAGCAGTGAAGCGGGGCATGGAAACACCATATATTTT	CASSEAGHGNTIYF
NA	12	TRBV18	TRBJ1-6	TRBD1	TGTGCCAGCTCACAGGACAGGGTGGAACTCCACTTT	CASSQDRVELHF
NA	16	TRBV7-2	TRBJ2-5	NA	TGTGCCAGCAGCAAAACCGGACTCCTGGGTCGGGAGACCCAGTACTTC	CASSKTGLLGRETQYF
NA	15	TRBV11-2	TRBJ2-3	TRBD2	TGTGCCAGCAGACTACCCTCAGCGGGGCCAGATACGCAGTATTTT	CASRLPSAGPDTQYF
NA	12	TRBV12-3/TRBV12-4	TRBJ1-4	NA	TGTGCCAGCAGTTTGGGGGGCCAAAAACTGTTTTTT	CASSLGGQKLFF
few	15	TRBV28	TRBJ1-3	TRBD1	TGTGCCAGCAGTGCAGACAGGGGAGCGGGAAACACCATATATTTT	CASSADRGAGNTIYF
NA	15	TRBV6-5	TRBJ1-4	NA	TGTGCCAGCAGTAGGTGGACGGAGAGTAATGAAAAACTGTTTTTT	CASSRWTESNEKLFF
NA	14	TRBV7-9	TRBJ2-1	NA	TGTGCCAGCAGCTTACAGGGTAGCAACAATGAGCAGTTCTTC	CASSLQGSNNEQFF
NA	16	TRBV14	TRBJ1-6	TRBD1	TGTGCCAGCAGCCAATACCGGGACAGTCGAAATTCACCCCTCCACTTT	CASSQYRDSRNSPLHF
NA	15	TRBV6-5	TRBJ1-1	TRBD1	TGTGCCAGCAGTTCATTCCGGGACAGGAACACTGAAGCTTTCTTT	CASSSFRDRNTEAFF
NA	14	TRBV19	TRBJ2-5	TRBD2	TGTGCCAGTAGTAGCGGTGGGGGGGGAGAGACCCAGTACTTC	CASSSGGGGETQYF
NA	14	TRBV28	TRBJ1-4	TRBD1	TGTGCCAGCAGGCAGGGGGGAACTAATGAAAAACTGTTTTTT	CASRQGGTNEKLFF
few	17	TRBV3-1/TRBV3-2	TRBJ1-3	TRBD1	TGTGCCAGCAGCCAACCAATTTACAGGGGTAATGGAAACACCATATATTTT	CASSQPIYRGNGNTIYF